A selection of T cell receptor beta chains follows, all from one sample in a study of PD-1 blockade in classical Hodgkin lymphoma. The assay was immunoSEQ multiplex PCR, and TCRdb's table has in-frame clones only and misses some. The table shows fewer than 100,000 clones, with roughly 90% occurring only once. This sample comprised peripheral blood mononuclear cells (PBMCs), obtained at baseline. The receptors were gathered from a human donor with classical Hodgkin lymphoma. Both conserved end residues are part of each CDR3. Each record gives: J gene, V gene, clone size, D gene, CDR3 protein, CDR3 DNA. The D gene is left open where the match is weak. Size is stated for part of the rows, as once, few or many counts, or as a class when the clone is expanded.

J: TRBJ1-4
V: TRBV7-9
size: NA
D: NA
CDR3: CASSPPIGQFQGNEKLFF
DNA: TGTGCCAGCAGCCCACCGATCGGACAGTTCCAGGGGAATGAAAAACTGTTTTTT

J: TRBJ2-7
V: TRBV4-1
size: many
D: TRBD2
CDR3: CASSQVWGLATNEQYF
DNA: TGCGCCAGCAGCCAAGTCTGGGGACTAGCAACCAACGAGCAGTACTTC

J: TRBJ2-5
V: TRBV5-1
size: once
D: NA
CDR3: CASSIRGAETQYF
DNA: TGCGCCAGCAGCATCCGGGGGGCAGAGACCCAGTACTTC

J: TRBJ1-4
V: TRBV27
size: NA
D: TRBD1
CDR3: CASSPTGATNEKLFF
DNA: TGTGCCAGCAGCCCAACAGGGGCCACTAATGAAAAACTGTTTTTT

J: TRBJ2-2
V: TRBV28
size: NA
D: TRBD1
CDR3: CASSTGPDRGRRELFF
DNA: TGTGCCAGCAGTACAGGGCCGGACAGGGGAAGGAGGGAGCTGTTTTTT

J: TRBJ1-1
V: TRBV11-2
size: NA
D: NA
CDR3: CASSLVALLNTEAFF
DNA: TGTGCCAGCAGCTTAGTAGCACTCCTCAACACTGAAGCTTTCTTT

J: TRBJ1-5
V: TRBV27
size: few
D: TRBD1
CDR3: CASSLGQGNQPQHF
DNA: TGTGCCAGCAGTTTAGGACAGGGCAATCAGCCCCAGCATTTT

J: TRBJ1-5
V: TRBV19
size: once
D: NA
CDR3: CASRKGGFSNQPQHF
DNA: TGTGCCAGTAGGAAGGGGGGGTTTAGCAATCAGCCCCAGCATTTT

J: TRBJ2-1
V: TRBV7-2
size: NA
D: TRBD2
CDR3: CASSSIAGGSNEQFF
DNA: TGTGCCAGCAGCTCTATAGCGGGAGGGTCCAATGAGCAGTTCTTC

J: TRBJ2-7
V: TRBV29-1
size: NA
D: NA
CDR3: CSATDHSYEQYF
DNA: TGCAGCGCTACGGACCACTCCTACGAGCAGTACTTC

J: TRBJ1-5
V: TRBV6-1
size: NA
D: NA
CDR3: CASREGLAQPQHF
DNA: TGTGCCAGCAGGGAAGGGCTGGCCCAGCCCCAGCATTTT

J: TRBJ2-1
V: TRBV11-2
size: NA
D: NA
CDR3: CASSLVGQGTYNEQFF
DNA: TGTGCCAGCAGCTTAGTGGGGCAGGGCACCTACAATGAGCAGTTCTTC

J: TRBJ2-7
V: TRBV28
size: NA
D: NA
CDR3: CASSTRRVENPYEQYF
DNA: TGTGCCAGCAGTACCCGGAGGGTCGAGAACCCCTACGAGCAGTACTTC

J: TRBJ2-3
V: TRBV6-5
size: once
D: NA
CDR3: CASSRDSYTQYF
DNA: TGTGCCAGCAGTCGCGACAGTTATACGCAGTATTTT

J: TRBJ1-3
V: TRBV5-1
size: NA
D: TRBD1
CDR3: CASSSTPGTGMGNTIYF
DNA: TGCGCCAGCAGCTCCACCCCTGGGACAGGGATGGGAAACACCATATATTTT

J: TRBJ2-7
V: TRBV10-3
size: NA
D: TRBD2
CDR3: CAISEWTSGRVSSYEQYF
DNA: TGTGCCATCAGTGAGTGGACTAGCGGGAGGGTTTCCTCCTACGAGCAGTACTTC

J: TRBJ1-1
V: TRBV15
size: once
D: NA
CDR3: CATRTLNTEAFF
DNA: TGTGCCACACGAACCCTGAACACTGAAGCTTTCTTT

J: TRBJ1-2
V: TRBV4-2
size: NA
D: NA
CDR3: CASSQMGQANYGYTF
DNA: TGTGCCAGCAGCCAAATGGGACAAGCTAACTATGGCTACACCTTC

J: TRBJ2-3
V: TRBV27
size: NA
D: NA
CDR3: CASSPDWLGATDTQYF
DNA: TGTGCCAGCAGCCCCGACTGGCTTGGAGCCACAGATACGCAGTATTTT

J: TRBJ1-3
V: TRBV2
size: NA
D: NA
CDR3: CASSDRVGNTIYF
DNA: TGTGCCAGCAGTGACAGGGTGGGAAACACCATATATTTT

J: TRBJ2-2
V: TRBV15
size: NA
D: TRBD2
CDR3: CATSISGTTLLTGELFF
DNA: TGTGCCACCAGCATTTCCGGGACTACCTTACTCACCGGGGAGCTGTTTTTT

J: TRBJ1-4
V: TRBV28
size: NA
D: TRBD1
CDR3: CASTLSGGQGNEKLFF
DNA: TGTGCCAGCACCTTAAGTGGTGGACAGGGGAATGAAAAACTGTTTTTT

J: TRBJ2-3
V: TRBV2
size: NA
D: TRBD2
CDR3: CASSDSRLAGSTDTQYF
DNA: TGTGCCAGCAGTGATAGTAGACTAGCGGGTAGCACAGATACGCAGTATTTT

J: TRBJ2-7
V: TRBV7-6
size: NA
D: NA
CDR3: CASSQTTTYEQYF
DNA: TGTGCCAGCAGCCAGACCACTACCTACGAGCAGTACTTC

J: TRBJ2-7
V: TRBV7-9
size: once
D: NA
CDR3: CASSLPRDGSYEQYF
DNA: TGTGCCAGCAGCTTACCCAGGGACGGGTCCTACGAGCAGTACTTC

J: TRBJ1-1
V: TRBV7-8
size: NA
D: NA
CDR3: CASSRAPRETEAFF
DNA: TGTGCCAGCAGCCGGGCCCCGAGGGAAACTGAAGCTTTCTTT

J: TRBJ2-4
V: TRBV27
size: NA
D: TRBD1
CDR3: CASSPGTGVGWQYF
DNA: TGTGCCAGCAGTCCGGGGACAGGGGTCGGGTGGCAGTACTTC